The next 19 T cell receptor beta chains were all read from a single sample in a study of blood T cell repertoires in COVID-19. Assay: immunoSEQ multiplex PCR; the TCRdb copy retains only in-frame clones and omits some. The sample records roughly 90,000 clones, approximately 85% being singletons. Sequencing was performed on peripheral blood. These receptors were taken from a human donor in a cohort sampled during active COVID-19.

The CDR3 bases are TGTGCCAGCAGCGCACCGAGCGGGGGGGCCTACAATGAGCAGTTCTTC. Protein: CASSAPSGGAYNEQFF. The chain is built from TRBV9 and TRBJ2-1; 10 bases line up with TRBD2. CDR1 is SGDLS and CDR2 is YYNGEE in the germline V gene. The CDR3 is made up of 16 amino acids. The junction had 5 bases not matched to a gene; V was cut back by 3 bases and J by 2 bases. The full variable domain, its missing parts supplied by reference TRBV9 and TRBJ2-1, is DSGVTQTPKHLITATGQRVTLRCSPRSGDLSVYWYQQSLDQGLQFLIQYYNGEERAKGNILERFSAQQFPDLHSELNLSSLELGDSALYFCASSAPSGGAYNEQFFGPGTRLTVL.

This chain connects TRBV6-5 to TRBJ1-1, with D possibly matching TRBD1 (6 bases). This CDR3 is 13 amino acids long. Germline V CDR1 and CDR2: MNHEY, SVGAGI. V gave up 2 bases and J gave up 3 bases, with 7 bases separating them. CDR3 DNA: TGTGCCAGCAGTTACGGACAGTACACTGAAGCTTTCTTT. This encodes CASSYGQYTEAFF.

The CDR3 sequence: CASATLTVNEKLFF. Here the CDR3 DNA reads TGTGCCAGCGCCACCTTGACAGTAAATGAAAAACTGTTTTTT. The rearrangement joins TRBV2 to TRBJ1-4; the D gene is possibly TRBD1 (5 bases). The germline V gene encodes CDR1 SNHLY and CDR2 FYNNEI. V lost 8 bases and J 5 bases, leaving 15 bases between the germline ends. The CDR3 runs 14 residues.

The chain is built from TRBV7-9 and TRBJ2-1; the D is unclear. Germline V gene data show CDR1 as SEHNR and CDR2 as FQNEAQ (reference sequence). This CDR3 comprises 15 residues. V lost 1 base to trimming and J lost 8 bases, with 15 bases between them. This chain's CDR3 is CASSLDDSRMDEQFF. As DNA, the CDR3 is TGTGCCAGCAGCTTAGATGATTCCAGGATGGATGAGCAGTTCTTC.

V usage is TRBV7-3 and J usage is TRBJ2-7; TRBD2 matches 10 bases. The CDR3 length is 15 residues. Losses at the gene ends were 5 bases for V and 1 base for J; bases not matched to a gene: 5. Germline V gene sequence: CDR1 SGHTA, CDR2 FQGTGA. Here the CDR3 DNA reads TGTGCCAGCAGCCCAACAGCGGGAGGGTCCTACGAGCAGTACTTC. Its protein is CASSPTAGGSYEQYF.

The chain couples TRBV5-6 to TRBJ2-7, with 11 bases identical to TRBD2. CDR1 and CDR2 (germline): SGHDT, YYEEEE. The ends lost 5 bases at V and 1 base at J; junction bases unmatched: 2. The CDR3 spans 14 residues. CDR3 nucleotides: TGTGCCAGCAGTCCTAGCGGGAGGTCCTACGAGCAGTACTTC. This translates into CASSPSGRSYEQYF.

This chain joins TRBV19 and TRBJ2-1; the match to TRBD2 covers 9 bases. Germline CDR1 is LNHDA and CDR2 is SQIVND (reference sequence). The CDR3 consists of 17 residues. V lost 3 bases to trimming and J lost 8 bases; unmatched junction nucleotides: 14. The CDR3 spells CASSIPGGVLAGDEQFF. CDR3 nucleotides: TGTGCCAGTAGTATCCCGGGAGGTGTATTAGCGGGAGATGAGCAGTTCTTC.

This clone occurred once. V usage is TRBV20-1 and J usage is TRBJ1-6, with 7 bases aligning to TRBD1. Trimming at V came to 3 bases and at J to 6 bases, leaving 5 bases not matched to a gene. The length of the CDR3 is 14 residues. Germline CDR1 and CDR2: DFQATT and SNEGSKA (reference sequence). The DNA for the CDR3 is TGCAGTGCTAGTAAAGGGGGCGGTAATTCACCCCTCCACTTT. Translating it yields CSASKGGGNSPLHF.

This clone was found once. The genes are TRBV11-2 and TRBJ2-7, with D uncertain. CDR3 length equals 15 residues. With 5 bases removed from V and 2 bases from J, the gap between germline ends came to 16 bases. Germline assignment: CDR1 SGHAT and CDR2 FQNNGV. CDR3 bases: TGTGCCAGCAGCCCCGCAGAGACACTTACCTACGAGCAGTACTTC. Translation gives CASSPAETLTYEQYF.

This clone was detected a few times. V gene TRBV28 combines with J gene TRBJ2-7, with TRBD2 as a possible D gene (5 bases). The CDR3 length is 12 residues. V dropped 6 bases and J dropped 7 bases, with 13 bases sitting between them. CDR1 and CDR2 (germline): MDHEN, SYDVKM. In DNA, the CDR3 is TGTGCCAGCAGCCTGAGGAGGTGGGAGCAGTACTTC. As protein: CASSLRRWEQYF.

V gene TRBV11-2 combines with J gene TRBJ1-2; 7 bases map to TRBD1. The germline CDR1 and CDR2 sequences are SGHAT and FQNNGV. The ends lost 1 base at V and 0 bases at J; junction bases unmatched: 8. This CDR3 spans 17 amino acids. CDR3 protein: CASSLVQGIPSNYGYTF. For the CDR3, the DNA is TGTGCCAGCAGCTTAGTACAGGGGATTCCCTCTAACTATGGCTACACCTTC.

The genes are TRBV3-1 (or the pseudogene TRBV3-2) and TRBJ2-7; D gene ambiguous. V lost 1 base and J lost 3, with 13 bases in between. The CDR3 has 15 amino acids. CDR1 is LGHDT and CDR2 is YNNKEL in the germline V gene (reference sequence). The CDR3 region has the DNA TGTGCCAGCAGCCAAGGTCTGGTAGAGAACTACGAGCAGTACTTC. Translated: CASSQGLVENYEQYF.

J is TRBJ2-1 and V is TRBV5-4, with D possibly TRBD2 on 7 matching bases. Trimming removed 6 bases at V and 4 bases at J, with 17 bases between. In germline, CDR1 is SGHNT, CDR2 YYREEE (reference sequence). CDR3 length equals 15 residues. The CDR3: CASTFGGAGYNEQFF. CDR3 nucleotide sequence: TGTGCCAGCACCTTTGGGGGGGCCGGATACAATGAGCAGTTCTTC.

The chain joins TRBV4-2 to TRBJ2-2; a possible D gene is TRBD2 (6 bases). V gave up 5 bases and J gave up 1 base, with 11 bases separating them. Germline V gene sequence: CDR1 LGHNA, CDR2 YNFKEQ. The CDR3 loop spans 15 amino acids. The CDR3 DNA sequence: TGTGCCAGCAGCTTCTCCGGGGGGAACACCGGGGAGCTGTTTTTT. This sequence encodes CASSFSGGNTGELFF.

This chain joins TRBV20-1 and TRBJ1-2; 9 bases are shared with TRBD1. The CDR3 has 11 amino acids. Germline values: CDR1 DFQATT, CDR2 SNEGSKA (reference sequence). With V trimmed by 6 bases and J by 6 bases, 2 bases remained unmatched. CDR3 sequence: CSATGGDGYTF. In nucleotides, the CDR3 is TGCAGTGCAACAGGGGGCGATGGCTACACCTTC.

The V and J genes are TRBV1 and TRBJ2-7; the DNA was not used to check the table's D call, TRBD2. TRBV1 is a pseudogene segment. The CDR3 sequence is 15 residues long. For the CDR3, the DNA is TGCACCAGCAGCGCGACCGGACTAGCGGGTAAAGAGCAGTACTTC. Encoded protein: CTSSATGLAGKEQYF.

The gene calls are TRBV4-2 and TRBJ2-3; 7 bases fit TRBD1. This CDR3 has 18 amino acids. V dropped 3 bases and J dropped 5; count of bases not matched to a gene: 17. CDR1 LGHNA and CDR2 YNFKEQ come from the germline V gene. The CDR3 nucleotides read TGTGCCAGCAGCCAGGCTCTACTCGACAGGGATCGTAAAGATACGCAGTATTTT. Residues: CASSQALLDRDRKDTQYF.

The rearrangement links TRBV3-1 (or the pseudogene TRBV3-2) to TRBJ1-4; TRBD1 is a possible D gene (5 bases). V gave up 4 bases and J gave up 4 bases, with 13 bases separating them. The CDR3 length is 15 residues. Germline V gene data show CDR1 as LGHDT and CDR2 as YNNKEL (reference sequence). The CDR3 here is CASSPRQILNEKLFF. CDR3 bases: TGTGCCAGCAGCCCACGACAGATTCTTAATGAAAAACTGTTTTTT.

The V gene is TRBV28, the J gene TRBJ1-5; 8 positions agree with TRBD1. Trimming took 5 bases from V and 0 from J; bases not matched to a gene: 3. The CDR3 runs to 15 residues. Germline CDR1 and CDR2: MDHEN and SYDVKM. As DNA, the CDR3 is TGTGCCAGCAGTCGCGGGACAGGTAGCAATCAGCCCCAGCATTTT. Its translation is CASSRGTGSNQPQHF.